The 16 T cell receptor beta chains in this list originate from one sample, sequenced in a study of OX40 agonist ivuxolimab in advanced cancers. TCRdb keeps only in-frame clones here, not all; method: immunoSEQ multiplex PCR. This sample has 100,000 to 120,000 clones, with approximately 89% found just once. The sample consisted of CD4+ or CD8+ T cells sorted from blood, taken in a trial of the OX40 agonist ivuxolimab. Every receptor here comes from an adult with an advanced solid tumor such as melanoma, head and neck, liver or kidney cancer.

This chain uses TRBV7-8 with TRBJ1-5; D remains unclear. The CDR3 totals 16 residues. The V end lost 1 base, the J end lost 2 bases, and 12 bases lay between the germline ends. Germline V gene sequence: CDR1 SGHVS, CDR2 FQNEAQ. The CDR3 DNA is TGTGCCAGCAGCTTAGGCCAAGGAACCGGCAATCAGCCCCAGCATTTT. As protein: CASSLGQGTGNQPQHF.

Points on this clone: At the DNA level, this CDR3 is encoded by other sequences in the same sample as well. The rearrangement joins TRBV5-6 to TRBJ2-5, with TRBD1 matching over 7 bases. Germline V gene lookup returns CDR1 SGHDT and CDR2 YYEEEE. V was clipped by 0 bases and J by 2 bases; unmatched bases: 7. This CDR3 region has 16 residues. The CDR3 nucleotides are TGTGCCAGCAGCTTGGCCCAGACAGGGTTACAAGAGACCCAGTACTTC. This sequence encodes CASSLAQTGLQETQYF.

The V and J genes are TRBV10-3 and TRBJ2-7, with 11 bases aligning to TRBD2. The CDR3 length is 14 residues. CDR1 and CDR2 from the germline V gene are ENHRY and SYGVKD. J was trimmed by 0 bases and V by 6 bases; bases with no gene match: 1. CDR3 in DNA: TGTGCCATCAGAACTAGCGGGAGCTCCTACGAGCAGTACTTC. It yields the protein CAIRTSGSSYEQYF.

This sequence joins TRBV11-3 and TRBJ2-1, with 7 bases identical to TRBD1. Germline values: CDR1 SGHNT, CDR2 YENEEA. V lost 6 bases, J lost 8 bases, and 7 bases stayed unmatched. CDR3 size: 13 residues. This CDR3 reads CASSLFQGDEQFF. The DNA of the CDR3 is TGTGCCAGCAGTCTTTTTCAGGGGGATGAGCAGTTCTTC. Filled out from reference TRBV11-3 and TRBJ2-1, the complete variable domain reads EAGVVQSPRYKIIEKKQPVAFWCNPISGHNTLYWYLQNLGQGPELLIRYENEEAVDDSQLPKDRFSAERLKGVDSTLKIQPAELGDSAVYLCASSLFQGDEQFFGPGTRLTVL.

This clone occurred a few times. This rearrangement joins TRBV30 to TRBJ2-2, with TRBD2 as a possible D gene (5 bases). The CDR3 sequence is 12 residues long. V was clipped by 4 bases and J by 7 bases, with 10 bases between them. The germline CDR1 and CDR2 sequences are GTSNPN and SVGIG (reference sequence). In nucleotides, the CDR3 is TGTGCCTGGATTCGAGGAGGCGGGGAGCTGTTTTTT. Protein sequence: CAWIRGGGELFF.

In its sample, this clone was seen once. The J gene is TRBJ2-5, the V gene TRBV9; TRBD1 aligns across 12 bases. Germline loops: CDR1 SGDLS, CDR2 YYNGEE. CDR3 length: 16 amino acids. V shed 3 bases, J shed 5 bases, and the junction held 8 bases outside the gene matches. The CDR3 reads CASSAAGQGAGETQYF. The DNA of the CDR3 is TGTGCCAGCAGCGCAGCGGGACAGGGGGCAGGGGAGACCCAGTACTTC.

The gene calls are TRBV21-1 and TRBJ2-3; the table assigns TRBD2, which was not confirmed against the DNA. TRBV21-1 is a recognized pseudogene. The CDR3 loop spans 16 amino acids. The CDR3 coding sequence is TGTGCCAGCAGCAAATACACTAAAAGTATCCCAGATACGCAGTATTTT. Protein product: CASSKYTKSIPDTQYF.

The CDR3 DNA is TGTGCCAGCAGGCAGGGTTTGGGCAATCAGCCCCAGCATTTT. Its translation: CASRQGLGNQPQHF. The chain employs TRBV6-1 and TRBJ1-5; the D gene is possibly TRBD1 (5 bases). Germline CDR1 and CDR2: MNHNS and SASEGT. CDR3 length: 14 residues. The V end lost 6 bases, the J end lost 2 bases, and 11 bases lay between the germline ends.

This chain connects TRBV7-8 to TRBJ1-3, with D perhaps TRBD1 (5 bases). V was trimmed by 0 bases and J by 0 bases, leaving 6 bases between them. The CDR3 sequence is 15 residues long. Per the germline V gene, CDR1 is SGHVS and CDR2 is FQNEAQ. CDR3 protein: CASSLAGTSGNTIYF. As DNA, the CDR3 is TGTGCCAGCAGCTTAGCAGGGACCTCTGGAAACACCATATATTTT.

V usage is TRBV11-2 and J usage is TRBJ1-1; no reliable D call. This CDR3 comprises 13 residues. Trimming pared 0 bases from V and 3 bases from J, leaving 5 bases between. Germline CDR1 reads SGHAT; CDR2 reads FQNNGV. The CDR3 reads CASSLDVDTEAFF. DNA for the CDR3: TGTGCCAGCAGCTTAGACGTGGACACTGAAGCTTTCTTT.

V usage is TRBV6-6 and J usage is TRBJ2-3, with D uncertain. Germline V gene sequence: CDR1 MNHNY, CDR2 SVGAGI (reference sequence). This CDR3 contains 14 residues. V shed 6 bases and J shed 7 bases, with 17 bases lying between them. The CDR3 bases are TGTGCCAGCAGAAAAACGACTGGCACGTATACGCAGTATTTT. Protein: CASRKTTGTYTQYF.

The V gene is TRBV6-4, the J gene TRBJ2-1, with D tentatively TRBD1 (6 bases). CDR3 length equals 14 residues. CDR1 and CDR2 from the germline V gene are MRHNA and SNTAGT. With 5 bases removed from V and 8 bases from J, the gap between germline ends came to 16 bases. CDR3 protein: CASSRQGIGDEQFF. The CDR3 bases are TGTGCCAGCAGTAGGCAGGGGATAGGCGATGAGCAGTTCTTC.

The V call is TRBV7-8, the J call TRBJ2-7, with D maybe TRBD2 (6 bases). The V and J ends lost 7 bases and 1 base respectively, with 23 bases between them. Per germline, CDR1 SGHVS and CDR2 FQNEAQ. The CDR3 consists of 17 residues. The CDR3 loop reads CASTRTTSFGLSYEQYF. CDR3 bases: TGTGCCAGCACGAGGACTACTAGCTTTGGACTTTCCTACGAGCAGTACTTC.

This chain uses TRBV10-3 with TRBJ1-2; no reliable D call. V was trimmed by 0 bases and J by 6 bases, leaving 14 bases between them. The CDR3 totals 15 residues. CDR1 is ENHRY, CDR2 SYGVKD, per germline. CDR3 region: CAISESTLSDDGYTF. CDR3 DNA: TGTGCCATCAGTGAGTCGACTCTGTCGGACGATGGCTACACCTTC.

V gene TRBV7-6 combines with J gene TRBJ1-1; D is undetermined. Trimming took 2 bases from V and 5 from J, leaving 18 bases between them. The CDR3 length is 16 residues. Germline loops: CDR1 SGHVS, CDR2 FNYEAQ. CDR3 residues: CASSLSRGSWRTEAFF. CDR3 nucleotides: TGTGCCAGCAGCTTATCGCGAGGTTCGTGGAGAACTGAAGCTTTCTTT.

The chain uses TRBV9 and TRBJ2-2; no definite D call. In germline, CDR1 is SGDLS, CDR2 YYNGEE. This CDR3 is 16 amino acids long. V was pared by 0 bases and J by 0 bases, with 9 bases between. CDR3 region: CASSVVASSNTGELFF. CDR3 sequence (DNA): TGTGCCAGCAGCGTAGTGGCTAGTTCGAACACCGGGGAGCTGTTTTTT.